A selection of T cell receptor beta chains follows, all from one sample in a study of blood T cell repertoires in COVID-19. The repertoire was sequenced with immunoSEQ multiplex PCR; TCRdb's copy has only in-frame clones and lacks some. Of roughly 200,000 clones detected, more than 75% appear once; the ten largest clones hold around 5%. Sequencing was carried out using peripheral blood. These receptors all stem from a woman aged 80 or over with acute or convalescent COVID-19. CDR3s include the opening cysteine and the closing phenylalanine or tryptophan. Each record gives: D gene, CDR3 length, J gene, V gene, CDR3 protein, CDR3 DNA. D genes are given only for firm matches.

D: TRBD1; length: 16; J: TRBJ2-7; V: TRBV6-2/TRBV6-3; CDR3: CASSFDRAASSYEQYF; DNA: TGTGCCAGCAGTTTCGACAGGGCCGCTAGCTCCTACGAGCAGTACTTC
D: TRBD1; length: 16; J: TRBJ2-5; V: TRBV6-2/TRBV6-3; CDR3: CASSSRTGSGWETQYF; DNA: TGTGCCAGCAGCTCCAGGACAGGGTCGGGGTGGGAGACCCAGTACTTC
D: TRBD1; length: 12; J: TRBJ1-2; V: TRBV28; CDR3: CATRQGYYGYTF; DNA: TGTGCCACCCGACAGGGATACTATGGCTACACCTTC
D: -; length: 18; J: TRBJ1-3; V: TRBV9; CDR3: CASSVDVVGVGAGNTIYF; DNA: TGTGCCAGCAGCGTAGATGTGGTTGGCGTGGGCGCTGGAAACACCATATATTTT
D: -; length: 11; J: TRBJ2-1; V: TRBV2; CDR3: CASTSYNEQFF; DNA: TGTGCCAGCACCTCGTACAATGAGCAGTTCTTC
D: -; length: 15; J: TRBJ1-2; V: TRBV4-3; CDR3: CASSHLSSGELGYTF; DNA: TGCGCCAGCAGCCACCTGTCGTCGGGGGAATTGGGCTACACCTTC
D: -; length: 13; J: TRBJ2-7; V: TRBV6-5; CDR3: CASSPPGENEQYF; DNA: TGTGCCAGCAGCCCACCCGGGGAGAACGAGCAGTACTTC
D: -; length: 12; J: TRBJ2-3; V: TRBV7-8; CDR3: CASSRSPDTQYF; DNA: TGTGCCAGCAGCCGCTCCCCCGATACGCAGTATTTT
D: -; length: 11; J: TRBJ2-7; V: TRBV5-4; CDR3: CASSGPYEQYF; DNA: TGTGCCAGCAGTGGCCCCTACGAGCAGTACTTC
D: -; length: 15; J: TRBJ1-3; V: TRBV7-9; CDR3: CASSRRGGAGNTIYF; DNA: TGTGCCAGCAGCCGCAGGGGAGGGGCTGGAAACACCATATATTTT